This entry lists 19 T cell receptor beta chains sequenced from one sample in a study of technical replicates of blood from several donors. Generated by immunoSEQ multiplex PCR, the TCRdb table keeps only in-frame clones and is missing some. The data contain about 66,000 clones, roughly 90% of them singletons. Sequencing was done on a sample of PBMCs. These receptor sequences come from a human donor in good health. Some clones in this sample may be carry-over from other donors' samples.

V is TRBV2 and J is TRBJ2-7; 12 bases align to TRBD2. Germline-derived CDR1 and CDR2 are SNHLY and FYNNEI. The CDR3 spans 15 residues. The V and J ends lost 4 bases and 4 bases, in that order; junction bases with no gene match: 5. CDR3 residues: CASSGETSGSYEQYF. The CDR3 nucleotides are TGTGCCAGCAGTGGGGAGACTAGCGGGAGTTACGAGCAGTACTTC. The whole variable domain, filled in from reference TRBV2 and TRBJ2-7, reads EPEVTQTPSHQVTQMGQEVILRCVPISNHLYFYWYRQILGQKVEFLVSFYNNEISEKSEIFDDQFSVERPDGSNFTLKIRSTKLEDSAMYFCASSGETSGSYEQYFGPGTRLTVT.

The chain links TRBV6-1 to TRBJ1-5; no clear D gene. The V and J ends lost 1 base and 2 bases respectively, with 12 bases between them. The V gene's germline CDR1 is MNHNS and CDR2 SASEGT. This CDR3 contains 16 residues. The CDR3 here is CASSEGAKAGNQPQHF. DNA of the CDR3: TGTGCCAGCAGTGAAGGAGCGAAAGCGGGCAATCAGCCCCAGCATTTT.

V and J are TRBV7-2 and TRBJ1-3; TRBD1 might be the D (5 bases). V was trimmed by 4 bases and J by 4 bases, leaving 11 bases between them. The CDR3 has 14 residues. CDR1 and CDR2 from the germline V gene are SGHTA and FQGNSA. The CDR3 DNA reads as TGTGCCAGCAGCTCTAGGGGAGGAGGAAACACCATATATTTT. As protein: CASSSRGGGNTIYF.

The chain employs TRBV28 and TRBJ2-5, with a weak D call TRBD1 (7 bases). The CDR3 length is 15 residues. Trimming took 7 bases from V and 4 from J, leaving 19 bases between them. The V gene's germline CDR1 is MDHEN and CDR2 SYDVKM. The CDR3 loop reads CASTSHGGGTETQYF. The CDR3 nucleotides read TGTGCCAGCACCTCCCATGGAGGGGGCACAGAGACCCAGTACTTC.

J is TRBJ2-7 and V is TRBV5-6, with TRBD1 identical over 8 bases. V shed 0 bases and J 7 bases; nucleotides not matched to a gene: 6. CDR3 size: 14 residues. Germline CDR1 is SGHDT and CDR2 is YYEEEE. For the CDR3, the DNA is TGTGCCAGCAGCTTGGACCCGACAGGGGATGAGCAGTACTTC. This translates into CASSLDPTGDEQYF. The complete variable domain, with remaining parts taken from reference TRBV5-6 and TRBJ2-7, reads DAGVTQSPTHLIKTRGQQVTLRCSPKSGHDTVSWYQQALGQGPQFIFQYYEEEERQRGNFPDRFSGHQFPNYSSELNVNALLLGDSALYLCASSLDPTGDEQYFGPGTRLTVT.

The V and J genes are TRBV6-6 and TRBJ2-1; TRBD2 matches 9 bases. The CDR3 sequence is 15 residues long. V was pared by 5 bases and J by 8 bases, with 10 bases of the junction left unmatched. Germline V gene sequence: CDR1 MNHNY, CDR2 SVGAGI (reference sequence). CDR3 bases: TGTGCCAGCAGTATTCTAGCGGGGCGGGCAGATGAGCAGTTCTTC. Translated, it gives CASSILAGRADEQFF.

The rearrangement uses TRBV29-1 and TRBJ2-1; 10 bases map to TRBD1. The CDR3 is 14 amino acids. In germline, CDR1 is SQVTM, CDR2 ANQGSEA. Trimming took 7 bases from V and 7 from J; bases not matched to a gene: 10. Written as DNA, the CDR3 is TGCAGCGCTGGGGGGACAGGGGTTTGGAATGAGCAGTTCTTC. Translation: CSAGGTGVWNEQFF.

The V and J genes are TRBV5-8 and TRBJ2-7, with D perhaps TRBD1 (5 bases). This CDR3 contains 13 residues. Germline V gene lookup returns CDR1 SGHTS and CDR2 YDEGEE. V shed 6 bases and J shed 6 bases, with 16 bases lying between them. CDR3 sequence (DNA): TGTGCCAGCACCACCAGGGCCCGGGCCGAGCAGTACTTC. Amino acid sequence: CASTTRARAEQYF.

The V gene is TRBV7-9, the J gene TRBJ2-3; 9 positions match TRBD2. Unmatched junction bases numbered 9, after V lost 5 bases and J lost 6 bases. Germline CDR1 reads SEHNR; CDR2 reads FQNEAQ (reference sequence). CDR3 length: 15 residues. The CDR3 loop reads CASSPDSGSRDTQYF. CDR3 bases: TGTGCCAGCAGCCCAGATAGCGGGAGTCGGGATACGCAGTATTTT.

This sequence joins TRBV25-1 and TRBJ1-4; D unclear. The V end lost 6 bases, the J end lost 4 bases, and 15 bases lay between the germline ends. The CDR3 is 15 amino acids. Germline CDR1 reads MGHDK; CDR2 reads SYGVNS. The CDR3 loop reads CASSGVGGFNEKLFF. CDR3 DNA: TGTGCCAGCAGCGGGGTCGGTGGCTTTAATGAAAAACTGTTTTTT.

The genes are TRBV28 and TRBJ2-7; tentative D call: TRBD2 (6 bases). The germline V gene encodes CDR1 MDHEN and CDR2 SYDVKM. With 0 bases removed from V and 2 bases from J, the gap between germline ends came to 11 bases. There are 15 residues in the CDR3. The CDR3 DNA reads TGTGCCAGCAGTTTATGGACTAGTGGCCCCTACGAGCAGTACTTC. Amino acid sequence: CASSLWTSGPYEQYF.

This chain links TRBV7-6 with TRBJ2-3, with 7 bases lining up with TRBD2. CDR3 length equals 17 residues. With 0 bases clipped from V and 2 bases from J, the junction kept 8 bases outside the gene matches. The germline V gene has CDR1 SGHVS and CDR2 FNYEAQ. In DNA form, the CDR3 reads TGTGCCAGCAGCTTAGCGAGAGCGGGACCCGTCACAGATACGCAGTATTTT. Translation gives CASSLARAGPVTDTQYF. The full variable domain, its missing parts supplied by reference TRBV7-6 and TRBJ2-3, is GAGVSQSPRYKVTKRGQDVALRCDPISGHVSLYWYRQALGQGPEFLTYFNYEAQQDKSGLPNDRFSAERPEGSISTLTIQRTEQRDSAMYRCASSLARAGPVTDTQYFGPGTRLTVL.

In this sample, this clone turned up once. This chain joins TRBV30 and TRBJ1-2, with 7 nucleotides matching TRBD1. J gave up 4 bases and V 2 bases, and 7 bases lay outside the gene matches. Germline values: CDR1 GTSNPN, CDR2 SVGIG (reference sequence). CDR3 length: 14 residues. CDR3: CAWSLGGAGYGYTF. The CDR3 bases are TGTGCCTGGAGTTTAGGGGGCGCCGGCTATGGCTACACCTTC.

The rearrangement links TRBV9 to TRBJ2-1; D not resolved. CDR3 length: 18 residues. The germline CDR1 and CDR2 sequences are SGDLS and YYNGEE. V lost 4 bases, J lost 0 bases, and 20 bases lay in between. The CDR3 reads CASSTPSWSPSSYNEQFF. In nucleotides, the CDR3 is TGTGCCAGCAGCACCCCCTCCTGGAGTCCGAGCTCCTACAATGAGCAGTTCTTC.

The rearrangement uses TRBV7-8 and TRBJ1-1; a possible D gene is TRBD1 (5 bases). Germline CDR1 reads SGHVS; CDR2 reads FQNEAQ. The CDR3 extends over 15 amino acids. V dropped 1 base and J dropped 4 bases, with 13 bases sitting between them. CDR3 bases: TGTGCCAGCAGCTTAGGGCGAGGAAGGGGCACTGAAGCTTTCTTT. This encodes CASSLGRGRGTEAFF.

V is TRBV5-1 and J is TRBJ2-5; tentative D call: TRBD1 (5 bases). Trimming cost V 3 bases and J 1 base, with 10 bases left between them. This CDR3 has 14 residues. Per germline, CDR1 SGHRS and CDR2 YFSETQ. The CDR3 loop is CASSSTTVQETQYF. The CDR3 bases are TGCGCCAGCAGCTCTACGACAGTCCAAGAGACCCAGTACTTC.

This chain links TRBV11-3 with TRBJ2-1; the match to TRBD2 covers 7 bases. This CDR3 spans 14 amino acids. V dropped 1 base and J dropped 8; count of bases not matched to a gene: 5. Germline V gene lookup returns CDR1 SGHNT and CDR2 YENEEA. CDR3 amino acids: CASSLGSLADEQFF. The CDR3 DNA follows: TGTGCCAGCAGCTTAGGTAGCCTAGCGGATGAGCAGTTCTTC.

This clone is a singleton in its sample. The rearrangement joins TRBV9 to TRBJ1-4; 8 nucleotides line up with TRBD1. Germline V gene data show CDR1 as SGDLS and CDR2 as YYNGEE. CDR3 size: 14 residues. V shed 1 base, J shed 6 bases, and the junction held 2 bases outside the gene matches. This chain's CDR3 is CASSVKQGDEKLFF. The CDR3 nucleotides read TGTGCCAGCAGCGTAAAACAGGGGGATGAAAAACTGTTTTTT. Based on the CDR3 plus reference TRBV9 and TRBJ1-4, the full variable domain is DSGVTQTPKHLITATGQRVTLRCSPRSGDLSVYWYQQSLDQGLQFLIQYYNGEERAKGNILERFSAQQFPDLHSELNLSSLELGDSALYFCASSVKQGDEKLFFGSGTQLSVL.

The chain combines TRBV2 with TRBJ2-3; D possibly corresponds to TRBD2 (5 bases). The CDR3 is 15 residues long. Germline lookup yields CDR1 SNHLY and CDR2 FYNNEI. The V gene lost 10 bases and the J gene lost 0 bases, with 17 bases spanning the gap. The DNA of the CDR3 is TGTGCCACCCAAAGGGAGAGCGTAAGCACAGATACGCAGTATTTT. Translated, it gives CATQRESVSTDTQYF.